Listed here are 27 T cell receptor beta chains from one sample, sequenced in a study of T cell repertoires in ileal Crohn's disease. Repertoires were generated with immunoSEQ multiplex PCR, while TCRdb's copy carries only in-frame clones and drops some. The table records 8,000 to 9,500 clones, approximately 85% of them present only once. Documented time point: inflamed ileum from the surgical specimen. The source material was ileal tissue. The receptor set was obtained from an adult with Crohn's disease.

This chain links TRBV2 with TRBJ1-6; a possible D gene is TRBD1 (5 bases). V shed 4 bases and J shed 5 bases, with 6 bases lying between them. Germline CDR1 and CDR2: SNHLY and FYNNEI. This CDR3 spans 13 amino acids. Written as DNA, the CDR3 is TGTGCCAGCAGTGGGACAAATAATTCACCCCTCCACTTT. This translates into CASSGTNNSPLHF.

The gene calls are TRBV18 and TRBJ2-1; D gene ambiguous. The CDR3 is 16 amino acids. Trimming pared 2 bases from V and 5 bases from J, leaving 16 bases between. From germline, CDR1 is KGHSH and CDR2 LQKENI. Written as DNA, the CDR3 is TGTGCCAGCTCACCAATGGCGCCCTACTTTAACAATGAGCAGTTCTTC. It codes for CASSPMAPYFNNEQFF. Combining the CDR3 with reference TRBV18 and TRBJ2-1 gives the whole variable domain NAGVMQNPRHLVRRRGQEARLRCSPMKGHSHVYWYRQLPEEGLKFMVYLQKENIIDESGMPKERFSAEFPKEGPSILRIQQVVRGDSAAYFCASSPMAPYFNNEQFFGPGTRLTVL.

Written as DNA, the CDR3 is TGTGCCAGTAGCCCAACTGTTACCGGAAACACCATATATTTT. The encoded protein is CASSPTVTGNTIYF. This chain joins TRBV19 and TRBJ1-3; D is ambiguous. The germline gives CDR1 LNHDA, CDR2 SQIVND (reference sequence). V was shortened by 6 bases and J by 4 bases, with 13 bases between the two germline ends. This CDR3 contains 14 residues.

The CDR3 here is CASTRRRGHGGTEAFF. CDR3 nucleotide sequence: TGCGCCAGCACTCGCCGCAGGGGGCATGGGGGCACTGAAGCTTTCTTT. The chain has TRBV23-1 and TRBJ1-1; 8 bases match TRBD1. TRBV23-1 has ORF status, its function being uncertain. CDR3 length: 16 residues. J lost 4 bases, V lost 7 bases, and 14 bases had no gene match.

The chain is built from TRBV4-3 and TRBJ2-3; 11 bases agree with TRBD2. Unmatched junction bases numbered 11, after V lost 0 bases and J lost 3 bases. Germline values: CDR1 LGHNA, CDR2 YSLEER. This CDR3 is 19 amino acids long. The DNA for the CDR3 is TGCGCCAGCAGCCAAGAGAGTAGCGGGAGGGCCCGGGGGACAGATACGCAGTATTTT. This codes for CASSQESSGRARGTDTQYF.

The chain employs TRBV2 and TRBJ2-5, with 9 bases matching TRBD2. CDR1 SNHLY and CDR2 FYNNEI come from the germline V gene. The V segment lost 3 bases and the J segment 7 bases; nucleotides outside the gene matches: 9. The CDR3 is 15 amino acids. Here the CDR3 reads CASSELASGVGTQYF. The CDR3 nucleotides are TGTGCCAGCAGTGAGCTGGCTAGCGGGGTTGGGACCCAGTACTTC.

The V call is TRBV5-1, the J call TRBJ1-4, with D unresolved. V lost 0 bases and J 8 bases, leaving 14 bases between the germline ends. From germline, CDR1 is SGHRS and CDR2 YFSETQ. The CDR3 is 15 amino acids. CDR3 sequence: CASSLVDPVREKLFF. CDR3 coding DNA: TGCGCCAGCAGCTTGGTTGACCCCGTCCGGGAAAAACTGTTTTTT.

The genes are TRBV19 and TRBJ2-2, with 10 bases matching TRBD1. CDR3 length: 17 residues. V shed 4 bases, J shed 6 bases, and the junction held 11 bases outside the gene matches. Per germline, CDR1 LNHDA and CDR2 SQIVND (reference sequence). CDR3 DNA: TGTGCCAGTAGTACAGGACCCAGACAGGGGGCGCCCGGGGAGCTGTTTTTT. Protein product: CASSTGPRQGAPGELFF.

This clone came up a few times. The chain couples TRBV7-2 to TRBJ1-1; D call uncertain. CDR3 length equals 13 residues. Trimming left V 5 bases short and J 3 bases short, with 10 bases between. Germline V gene lookup returns CDR1 SGHTA and CDR2 FQGNSA. CDR3 bases: TGTGCCAGCAGCCGGACGTTGGACACTGAAGCTTTCTTT. The encoded protein is CASSRTLDTEAFF.

The chain recombines TRBV7-8 with TRBJ2-7; 11 bases map to TRBD1. CDR3 size: 17 residues. V trimming: 5 bases; J trimming: 3 bases; junction bases outside the gene matches: 12. Germline V gene sequence: CDR1 SGHVS, CDR2 FQNEAQ. CDR3 protein: CASSPLSGTGGVYEQYF. The CDR3 region has the DNA TGTGCCAGCAGCCCCTTATCCGGGACAGGGGGAGTCTACGAGCAGTACTTC.

V is TRBV5-1 and J is TRBJ2-5; tentatively, D is TRBD1 or TRBD2 (5 bases each). Germline CDR1 and CDR2: SGHRS and YFSETQ. V shed 3 bases and J shed 1 base, with 7 bases lying between them. The CDR3 sequence is 13 residues long. Here the CDR3 reads CASSWGIQETQYF. CDR3 DNA sequence: TGCGCCAGCAGCTGGGGGATCCAAGAGACCCAGTACTTC.

V usage is TRBV30 and J usage is TRBJ1-2; possible D gene TRBD1, 6 bases. The ends were cut back, 7 bases at V and 4 bases at J, with 16 bases in the middle. Germline V lookup: CDR1 GTSNPN, CDR2 SVGIG (reference sequence). The CDR3 covers 13 residues. CDR3 amino acids: CASNSQGFYGYTF. CDR3 sequence (DNA): TGTGCCTCAAACAGCCAGGGGTTCTATGGCTACACCTTC.

This clone is a singleton in its sample. J is TRBJ2-5 and V is TRBV19; D is unresolved. V was shortened by 3 bases and J by 3 bases, with 8 bases between the two germline ends. This CDR3 is built from 13 residues. Germline CDR1 and CDR2: LNHDA and SQIVND (reference sequence). DNA for the CDR3: TGTGCCAGTAGTATGGGTAGGGAAGAGACCCAGTACTTC. Its translation: CASSMGREETQYF.

The rearrangement links TRBV11-2 to TRBJ1-5; unclear D gene. The CDR3 is made up of 15 amino acids. Trimming removed 0 bases from V and 7 bases from J, with 13 bases in between. Germline V gene data show CDR1 as SGHAT and CDR2 as FQNNGV. This chain's CDR3 is CASSLDGPVGQPQHF. CDR3 nucleotides: TGTGCCAGCAGCTTAGACGGACCCGTTGGGCAGCCCCAGCATTTT.

The chain links TRBV7-3 to TRBJ2-3; weak D call: TRBD2 (5 bases). CDR1 and CDR2 from the germline V gene are SGHTA and FQGTGA. V was cut by 2 bases and J by 0 bases, with 9 bases left in between. The CDR3 spans 15 residues. CDR3 in DNA: TGTGCCAGCAGCTTACGGGCGGGTAGCACAGATACGCAGTATTTT. As protein: CASSLRAGSTDTQYF.

This rearrangement joins TRBV11-2 to TRBJ2-5; no clear D. V was trimmed by 5 bases and J by 5 bases, leaving 12 bases between them. The CDR3 sequence is 13 residues long. The germline V gene has CDR1 SGHAT and CDR2 FQNNGV. CDR3 protein: CASSLGYRETQYF. In DNA form, the CDR3 reads TGTGCCAGCAGCCTCGGGTACCGGGAGACCCAGTACTTC.

The genes are TRBV6-1 and TRBJ2-7; D gene unclear. The CDR3 covers 12 residues. Looked up from germline, CDR1 is MNHNS and CDR2 is SASEGT. The V end lost 7 bases, the J end lost 7 bases, and 14 bases lay between the germline ends. The CDR3 DNA reads TGTGCCAGCAATCGGGTTTTGGGAGAGCAGTACTTC. Its protein is CASNRVLGEQYF.

CDR3 in DNA: TGTGCCAGCAGTCAAAGGGGCAGTGCCACACGCGACTATGGCTACACCTTC. Its protein is CASSQRGSATRDYGYTF. This chain joins TRBV28 and TRBJ1-2; the D gene is possibly TRBD1 (5 bases). The CDR3 totals 17 residues. Germline CDR1 MDHEN, CDR2 SYDVKM. The V and J ends lost 5 bases and 3 bases respectively, with 22 bases between them.

The V gene is TRBV27, the J gene TRBJ2-3; weak D call: TRBD1 (6 bases). V gave up 5 bases and J gave up 0 bases, with 15 bases separating them. The CDR3 runs to 16 residues. Germline CDR1 reads MNHEY; CDR2 reads SMNVEV (reference sequence). The CDR3, as DNA: TGTGCCAGCAGTCGCCTGACAGGCTTCAGCACAGATACGCAGTATTTT. This encodes CASSRLTGFSTDTQYF.

On this clone: In the same sample, other DNA sequences code for this CDR3. V usage is TRBV15 and J usage is TRBJ2-2; unclear D gene. Germline assignment: CDR1 LNHNV and CDR2 YYDKDF (reference sequence). This CDR3 has 14 amino acids. Trimming cost V 1 base and J 1 base, with 4 bases left between them. CDR3 nucleotides: TGTGCCACCAGCAGAGGGGTGAACACCGGGGAGCTGTTTTTT. It codes for CATSRGVNTGELFF.

This clone has only one observation. The gene calls are TRBV28 and TRBJ1-1; D not certain. There are 15 residues in the CDR3. Germline CDR1 MDHEN, CDR2 SYDVKM. Trimming stripped 3 bases from V and 7 bases from J, with 18 bases between. CDR3 region: CASSFPPAGEGEAFF. The CDR3 DNA follows: TGTGCCAGCAGTTTCCCCCCGGCGGGAGAGGGTGAAGCTTTCTTT.

The CDR3 sequence is CASLTGGCIIDTQYF. DNA for the CDR3: TGCGCCAGCTTAACAGGGGGCTGTATTATAGATACGCAGTATTTT. V is TRBV10-1 and J is TRBJ2-3; 9 bases match TRBD1. This CDR3 spans 15 amino acids. The J segment lost 5 bases and the V segment lost 8 bases, leaving 11 bases of the junction unmatched. Germline V gene lookup returns CDR1 WNHNN and CDR2 SYGVQD (reference sequence).

Only a few counts were recorded for this clone. A read error may be the cause here, since a much bigger clone is one base away. The rearrangement joins TRBV6-5 to TRBJ2-7; 9 bases fit TRBD1. The V and J ends lost 5 bases and 3 bases, in that order; junction bases with no gene match: 5. Germline V gene data show CDR1 as MNHEY and CDR2 as SVGAGI. This CDR3 spans 14 amino acids. Written as DNA, the CDR3 is TGTGCCAGCAGTACCGGGACAGGGATCTACGAGCAGTACTTC. It translates to CASSTGTGIYEQYF.

The J gene is TRBJ2-1, the V gene TRBV7-9; 9 nucleotides align to TRBD2. After removal of 5 bases from V and 4 bases from J, the junction contained 12 bases not matched to a gene. CDR1 is SEHNR and CDR2 is FQNEAQ in the germline V gene (reference sequence). CDR3 size: 17 residues. CDR3 sequence reads: CASSKGGLAGQYNEQFF. CDR3 in DNA: TGTGCCAGCAGCAAGGGGGGGCTAGCGGGACAATACAATGAGCAGTTCTTC.

This clone was seen more than once but under ten times. The chain recombines TRBV18 with TRBJ2-7; D remains ambiguous. Germline CDR1 reads KGHSH; CDR2 reads LQKENI. The CDR3 covers 13 residues. The ends were cut back, 1 base at V and 5 bases at J, with 9 bases in the middle. CDR3 nucleotides: TGTGCCAGCTCACCACGGCGTGAAGACGAGCAGTACTTC. Amino acid sequence: CASSPRREDEQYF.

The chain carries TRBV2 and TRBJ2-5; TRBD2 matches 9 bases. CDR3 length: 15 amino acids. V was pared by 2 bases and J by 1 base, with 2 bases of the junction left unmatched. Per germline, CDR1 SNHLY and CDR2 FYNNEI. This CDR3 is CASSERGLAQETQYF. The DNA of the CDR3 is TGTGCCAGCAGTGAAAGGGGACTAGCCCAAGAGACCCAGTACTTC.

V is TRBV28 and J is TRBJ1-5; D is ambiguous. The CDR3 is 13 residues long. Germline CDR1 MDHEN, CDR2 SYDVKM. V lost 2 bases and J 6 bases, leaving 8 bases between the germline ends. CDR3 sequence reads: CASSLIVPQPQHF. Here the CDR3 DNA reads TGTGCCAGCAGTTTAATCGTGCCTCAGCCCCAGCATTTT.